The following is a TCR beta chain sequence with its context. One end of the junction varies from germline; a read error may be responsible. The data were taken from a study of T cell repertoires in cytomegalovirus infection. Study context: The public TCR beta signatures pointed to both CMV infection and matching HLA type.

This CDR3 spans 13 amino acids. CDR1 and CDR2 from the germline V gene are LGHDT and YNNKEL (reference sequence). One entry per CDR3 protein, called by TCRdb with MiXCR from the reads. The sample includes some 280,000 distinct CDR3 sequences, around 15% of them seen just once. The sequenced material came from PBMCs. The TCR sequence derives from a human donor in good health (CMV status not recorded). Some clones in this sample may be carry-over from other donors' samples. The genes are TRBV3-1 and TRBJ2-1; 10 nucleotides match TRBD2. DNA for the CDR3: TGTGTCAGCCAACTAGCGGGATCCAATGAGCAGTTCTTC. It translates to CVSQLAGSNEQFF.